This T cell receptor beta chain was found in a study of T cells in Graves' hyperthyroidism and ophthalmopathy. Uncontrolled infection, other autoimmune disease, pregnancy and lactation each barred patients from inclusion. Amplification yielded TCR beta CDR3 regions, with RNA transcripts as the source. Using the HTBI primer set, a first-round RT-PCR was run on the TCR CDR3. TCRdb re-analysed the multiplex PCR reads in MiXCR, keeping a single row per CDR3 protein. The sample lists approximately 600,000 distinct CDR3 sequences, 14% occurring once. This clonotype was found a few times. The CDR3 runs to 19 residues. V gave up 2 bases and J gave up 2 bases; unmatched junction bases: 15. Per germline, CDR1 LGHDT and CDR2 YNNKEL (reference sequence).

The clonotype comes from a woman between 18 and 30 years old with Graves' ophthalmopathy. The sequencing input was blood. The chain couples TRBV3-1 to TRBJ2-3, with 8 bases identical to TRBD2. For the CDR3, the DNA is TGTGCCAGCAGCCAACGAAGATTTAATAGCGGGGCCTACACAGATACGCAGTATTTT. Its translation is CASSQRRFNSGAYTDTQYF.